These 15 T cell receptor beta chains originate from one sample sequenced in a study of blood T cell repertoires in COVID-19. Method: immunoSEQ multiplex PCR; TCRdb's copy keeps in-frame clones and lacks some. Here the sample spans under 300,000 clones, about 80% being singletons. Sequencing was performed on peripheral blood. The receptors were gathered from a woman of 80 years or more with acute or convalescent COVID-19.

This rearrangement joins TRBV14 to TRBJ2-7, with 11 bases matching TRBD2. Germline V gives CDR1 SGHDN, CDR2 FVKESK. The CDR3 has 16 residues. After removal of 3 bases from V and 5 bases from J, the junction contained 9 bases not matched to a gene. The chain's CDR3 is CASSHPSGGSLDEQYF. CDR3 DNA: TGTGCCAGCAGCCATCCTAGCGGGGGGTCTCTCGACGAGCAGTACTTC.

The V call is TRBV5-8, the J call TRBJ1-6, with a possible D match to TRBD1 (5 bases). V shed 5 bases and J shed 7 bases, with 13 bases lying between them. This CDR3 has 14 amino acids. Germline V gene sequence: CDR1 SGHTS, CDR2 YDEGEE. For the CDR3, the DNA is TGTGCCAGCAGTCTCGCAACAGGAAATTCACCCCTCCACTTT. Amino acids: CASSLATGNSPLHF. Filled out from reference TRBV5-8 and TRBJ1-6, the complete variable domain reads EAGVTQSPTHLIKTRGQQATLRCSPISGHTSVYWYQQALGLGLQFLLWYDEGEERNRGNFPPRFSGRQFPNYSSELNVNALELEDSALYLCASSLATGNSPLHFGNGTRLTVT.

The rearrangement uses TRBV2 and TRBJ1-5, with D perhaps TRBD1 (5 bases). The V gene's germline CDR1 is SNHLY and CDR2 FYNNEI. V was trimmed by 6 bases and J by 3 bases, leaving 12 bases between them. CDR3 length equals 14 residues. The CDR3 nucleotides are TGTGCCAGCAGCGATTCAGGGTTCAATCAGCCCCAGCATTTT. This translates into CASSDSGFNQPQHF.

The chain has TRBV28 and TRBJ1-1, with 8 positions matching TRBD1. The germline CDR1 and CDR2 sequences are MDHEN and SYDVKM. Germline trimming cut 2 bases from V and 0 bases from J; bases unmatched to any gene: 11. The CDR3 covers 18 residues. CDR3 residues: CASSLSYRGKLMNTEAFF. DNA for the CDR3: TGTGCCAGCAGTTTAAGTTACAGGGGGAAACTGATGAACACTGAAGCTTTCTTT. The whole variable domain, remainder taken from reference TRBV28 and TRBJ1-1, is DVKVTQSSRYLVKRTGEKVFLECVQDMDHENMFWYRQDPGLGLRLIYFSYDVKMKEKGDIPEGYSVSREKKERFSLILESASTNQTSMYLCASSLSYRGKLMNTEAFFGQGTRLTVV.

The chain couples TRBV7-9 to TRBJ1-6; D gene uncertain. This CDR3 has 15 amino acids. Deletions cut 5 bases from V and 7 bases from J, with 15 bases between. The V gene's germline CDR1 is SEHNR and CDR2 FQNEAQ (reference sequence). CDR3 protein: CASSPAVVQNSPLHF. The CDR3 DNA reads as TGTGCCAGCAGCCCAGCGGTGGTTCAGAATTCACCCCTCCACTTT.

This clone was seen a handful of times. The rearrangement joins TRBV30 to TRBJ1-3, with 8 bases identical to TRBD1. Germline loops: CDR1 GTSNPN, CDR2 SVGIG (reference sequence). The CDR3 consists of 14 residues. The V and J ends lost 5 bases and 0 bases, in that order; junction bases with no gene match: 3. The CDR3 is CAWDRGTSGNTIYF. The DNA of the CDR3 is TGTGCCTGGGACAGGGGAACCTCTGGAAACACCATATATTTT.

The V call is TRBV19, the J call TRBJ1-4; D gene unclear. V gave up 5 bases and J gave up 5 bases, with 9 bases separating them. Germline CDR1 is LNHDA and CDR2 is SQIVND (reference sequence). This CDR3 has 13 amino acids. DNA of the CDR3: TGTGCCAGTAGTGGGCAGAAAAATGAAAAACTGTTTTTT. This codes for CASSGQKNEKLFF.

The chain combines TRBV19 with TRBJ1-5, with no clear D. The CDR3 is made up of 15 amino acids. Germline CDR1 reads LNHDA; CDR2 reads SQIVND (reference sequence). V lost 6 bases, J lost 0 bases, and 12 bases lay in between. The CDR3 DNA sequence: TGTGCCAGTAGCACGACACCTTATAGCAATCAGCCCCAGCATTTT. It codes for CASSTTPYSNQPQHF.

This rearrangement joins TRBV19 to TRBJ2-3; 10 nucleotides match TRBD2. This CDR3 has 16 residues. The junction had 7 bases not matched to a gene; V was cut back by 5 bases and J by 2 bases. Germline CDR1 and CDR2: LNHDA and SQIVND (reference sequence). CDR3 sequence (DNA): TGTGCCAGTAGTGACTGGACTAGCGGACTCACAGATACGCAGTATTTT. Amino acid sequence: CASSDWTSGLTDTQYF.

The V and J genes are TRBV7-9 and TRBJ2-2, with D uncertain. Trimming removed 5 bases from V and 4 bases from J, with 17 bases in between. CDR3 length equals 16 residues. Germline lookup yields CDR1 SEHNR and CDR2 FQNEAQ (reference sequence). The CDR3 region has the DNA TGTGCCAGCAGCCAGATCTCTGGCGGCCGCACCGGGGAGCTGTTTTTT. Its translation: CASSQISGGRTGELFF.

The J gene is TRBJ2-2, the V gene TRBV27; D is uncertain. This CDR3 has 12 amino acids. The germline V gene encodes CDR1 MNHEY and CDR2 SMNVEV (reference sequence). Trimming pared 8 bases from V and 4 bases from J, leaving 8 bases between. The CDR3, as DNA: TGTGCCAGCTCGCGTATCACCGGGGAGCTGTTTTTT. Amino acids: CASSRITGELFF.

The chain has TRBV7-2 and TRBJ1-5, with 7 bases matching TRBD1. V lost 5 bases, J lost 0 bases, and 1 base stayed unmatched. Germline CDR1 SGHTA, CDR2 FQGNSA. CDR3 size: 14 residues. CDR3 residues: CASSQGGSNQPQHF. The DNA of the CDR3 is TGTGCCAGCAGCCAGGGGGGTAGCAATCAGCCCCAGCATTTT.

This clone has more than one count but fewer than ten. V gene TRBV5-1 combines with J gene TRBJ2-2; 8 bases fit TRBD1. V lost 4 bases, J lost 0 bases, and 5 bases stayed unmatched. The germline V gene has CDR1 SGHRS and CDR2 YFSETQ. CDR3 length equals 16 residues. CDR3 in amino acids: CASSRGTGPNTGELFF. CDR3 DNA: TGCGCCAGCAGCAGGGGGACAGGACCGAACACCGGGGAGCTGTTTTTT.

The CDR3 here is CASTLSPIGNGYTF. As DNA, the CDR3 is TGTGCCAGCACCCTCTCCCCGATCGGTAACGGCTACACCTTC. This chain joins TRBV28 and TRBJ1-2; no definite D call. Germline V gene sequence: CDR1 MDHEN, CDR2 SYDVKM. Trimming took off 7 bases at V and 8 bases at J, with 20 bases between the two ends. This CDR3 contains 14 residues.

This chain uses TRBV9 with TRBJ1-1, with 8 bases aligning to TRBD1. The CDR3 is 13 amino acids. Trimming at V came to 7 bases and at J to 2 bases, leaving 4 bases not matched to a gene. Germline V gene sequence: CDR1 SGDLS, CDR2 YYNGEE. The CDR3 here is CASGQGQNTEAFF. CDR3 sequence (DNA): TGTGCCAGCGGACAGGGACAAAACACTGAAGCTTTCTTT. Variable domain in full (rest from reference TRBV9 and TRBJ1-1): DSGVTQTPKHLITATGQRVTLRCSPRSGDLSVYWYQQSLDQGLQFLIQYYNGEERAKGNILERFSAQQFPDLHSELNLSSLELGDSALYFCASGQGQNTEAFFGQGTRLTVV.